These 10 T cell receptor beta chains were sequenced from one sample in a study of beta chain features in type 1 diabetes. Expressed TCRB transcripts were sequenced because the entire RNA isolate underwent reverse transcription. The data were produced by immunoSEQ multiplex PCR, yet TCRdb's version contains in-frame clones alone and is incomplete. Of hundreds of thousands of clones in the sample, approximately 31% were seen once. The source material was naive CD4+ T cells from blood. The receptors originated from a man between 18 and 29 years old in good health.

This chain connects TRBV30 to TRBJ2-2; D unclear. The CDR3 totals 11 residues. Trimming left V 3 bases short and J 6 bases short, with 5 bases between. In germline, CDR1 is GTSNPN, CDR2 SVGIG (reference sequence). For the CDR3, the DNA is TGTGCCTGGAGAGATGCCGGGGAGCTGTTTTTT. Protein: CAWRDAGELFF.

This clone occurred a few times. This specimen includes other DNA sequences encoding the same CDR3. The chain joins TRBV30 to TRBJ2-7; TRBD1 is a possible D gene (5 bases). V was cut by 5 bases and J by 2 bases, with 13 bases left in between. Germline V gene data show CDR1 as GTSNPN and CDR2 as SVGIG (reference sequence). The CDR3 extends over 13 amino acids. The CDR3 protein is CAWSLAGPYEQYF. The CDR3 region has the DNA TGTGCCTGGTCTTTGGCAGGGCCCTACGAGCAGTACTTC.

In its sample, this clone was seen a few times. The chain joins TRBV30 to TRBJ2-1, with 9 bases fitting TRBD1. The CDR3 spans 15 residues. Germline values: CDR1 GTSNPN, CDR2 SVGIG (reference sequence). V gave up 2 bases and J gave up 7 bases; unmatched junction bases: 9. The CDR3 bases are TGTGCCTGGAGTACCGGGGACAGGGAGGGTAATGAGCAGTTCTTC. Translation gives CAWSTGDREGNEQFF.

The chain links TRBV4-3 to TRBJ2-4; 10 bases agree with TRBD2. V lost 1 base and J lost 7; bases outside the gene matches: 10. This CDR3 spans 17 amino acids. Germline lookup yields CDR1 LGHNA and CDR2 YSLEER. Here the CDR3 DNA reads TGCGCCAGCAGCCAAGCACTAGCGGGACAGCCGGGGAACATTCAGTACTTC. Encoded protein: CASSQALAGQPGNIQYF.

The chain uses TRBV30 and TRBJ2-7; D call uncertain. The V end lost 0 bases, the J end lost 5 bases, and 5 bases lay between the germline ends. Germline V gene data show CDR1 as GTSNPN and CDR2 as SVGIG (reference sequence). The CDR3 is made up of 11 amino acids. Here the CDR3 DNA reads TGTGCCTGGAGTGTACGGAACGAGCAGTACTTC. Protein product: CAWSVRNEQYF.

The rearrangement uses TRBV28 and TRBJ2-3; 8 bases agree with TRBD2. The CDR3 has 15 residues. In germline, CDR1 is MDHEN, CDR2 SYDVKM. V lost 2 bases, J lost 2 bases, and 3 bases stayed unmatched. The CDR3 nucleotides read TGTGCCAGCAGTTTAGCGGGAGGTCTCACAGATACGCAGTATTTT. Encoded protein: CASSLAGGLTDTQYF.

This chain links TRBV29-1 with TRBJ2-7; no clear D. CDR3 size: 12 residues. Trimming shortened V by 6 bases and J by 0 bases, and 9 bases separated the two germline ends. Germline assignment: CDR1 SQVTM and CDR2 ANQGSEA. This chain's CDR3 is CSVSHNSYEQYF. The CDR3 nucleotides read TGCAGCGTCAGCCACAACTCCTACGAGCAGTACTTC.

This clone occurred a few times. The V gene is TRBV11-2, the J gene TRBJ2-3, with 9 bases that match TRBD1. Germline V gene lookup returns CDR1 SGHAT and CDR2 FQNNGV. J lost 4 bases, V lost 0 bases, and 11 bases had no gene match. The CDR3 spans 18 residues. CDR3 region: CASSLDRFGTGRADTQYF. In DNA, the CDR3 is TGTGCCAGCAGCTTAGATCGCTTTGGGACAGGGAGGGCAGATACGCAGTATTTT.

The chain joins TRBV7-2 to TRBJ2-7; 10 bases are shared with TRBD2. The CDR3 sequence is 16 residues long. V lost 1 base to trimming and J lost 3 bases; unmatched junction nucleotides: 6. The germline V gene has CDR1 SGHTA and CDR2 FQGNSA. In DNA form, the CDR3 reads TGTGCCAGCAGCTTAGTGCCTAGCGGGAGTCTCTACGAGCAGTACTTC. This encodes CASSLVPSGSLYEQYF.

The genes are TRBV7-9 and TRBJ2-3; 10 nucleotides agree with TRBD2. The ends lost 4 bases at V and 3 bases at J; junction bases unmatched: 7. This CDR3 region has 16 residues. Germline V lookup: CDR1 SEHNR, CDR2 FQNEAQ (reference sequence). The CDR3 coding sequence is TGTGCCAGCAGCTCTTCCCTACTAGCGGGGACAGATACGCAGTATTTT. Translating gives CASSSSLLAGTDTQYF.